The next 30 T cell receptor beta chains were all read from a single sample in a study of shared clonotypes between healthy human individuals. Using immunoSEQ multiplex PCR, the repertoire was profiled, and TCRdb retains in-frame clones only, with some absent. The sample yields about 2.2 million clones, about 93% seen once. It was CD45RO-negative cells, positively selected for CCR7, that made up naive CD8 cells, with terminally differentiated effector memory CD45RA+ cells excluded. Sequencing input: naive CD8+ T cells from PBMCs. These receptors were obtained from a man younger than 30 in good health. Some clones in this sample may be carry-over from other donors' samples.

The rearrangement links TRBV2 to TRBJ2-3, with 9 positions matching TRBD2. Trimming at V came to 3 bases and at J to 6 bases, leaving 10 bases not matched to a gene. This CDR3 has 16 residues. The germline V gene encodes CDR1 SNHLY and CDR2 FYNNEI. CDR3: CASSDFAGGPKDTQYF. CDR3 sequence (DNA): TGTGCCAGCAGTGACTTCGCGGGAGGGCCCAAGGATACGCAGTATTTT.

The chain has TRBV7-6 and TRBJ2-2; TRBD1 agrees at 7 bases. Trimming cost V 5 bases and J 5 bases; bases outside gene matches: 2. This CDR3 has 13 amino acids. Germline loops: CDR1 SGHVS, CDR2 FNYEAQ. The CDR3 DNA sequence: TGTGCCAGCAGCCCGACAGGGACCGGGGAGCTGTTTTTT. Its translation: CASSPTGTGELFF.

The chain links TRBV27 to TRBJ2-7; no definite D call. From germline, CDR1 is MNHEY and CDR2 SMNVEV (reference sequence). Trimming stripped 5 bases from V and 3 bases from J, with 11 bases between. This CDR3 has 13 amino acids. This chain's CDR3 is CASSLGINYEQYF. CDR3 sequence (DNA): TGTGCCAGCAGTCTAGGGATCAACTACGAGCAGTACTTC.

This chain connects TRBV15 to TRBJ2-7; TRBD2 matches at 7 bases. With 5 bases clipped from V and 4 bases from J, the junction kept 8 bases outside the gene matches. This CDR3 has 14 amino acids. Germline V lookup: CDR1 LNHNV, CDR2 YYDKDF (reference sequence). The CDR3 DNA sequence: TGTGCCACCAGCGGGGGGACTACTTTATACGAGCAGTACTTC. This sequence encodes CATSGGTTLYEQYF.

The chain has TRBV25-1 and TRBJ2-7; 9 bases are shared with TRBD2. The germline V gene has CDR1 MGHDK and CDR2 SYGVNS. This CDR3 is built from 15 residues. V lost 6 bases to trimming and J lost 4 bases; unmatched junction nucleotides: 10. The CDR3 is CASSSGGIKIYEQYF. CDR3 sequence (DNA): TGTGCCAGCAGCAGCGGGGGGATCAAAATATACGAGCAGTACTTC.

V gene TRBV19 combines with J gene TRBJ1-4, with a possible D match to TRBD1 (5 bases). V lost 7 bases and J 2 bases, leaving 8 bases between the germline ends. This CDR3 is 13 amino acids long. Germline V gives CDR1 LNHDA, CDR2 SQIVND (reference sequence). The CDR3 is CASTEGTNEKLFF. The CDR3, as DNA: TGTGCCAGTACCGAGGGGACTAATGAAAAACTGTTTTTT.

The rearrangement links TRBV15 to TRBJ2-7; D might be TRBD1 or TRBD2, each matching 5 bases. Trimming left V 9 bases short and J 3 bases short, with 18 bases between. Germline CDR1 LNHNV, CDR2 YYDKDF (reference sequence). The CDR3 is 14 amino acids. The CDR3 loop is CATTKRDAGYEQYF. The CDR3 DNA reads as TGTGCCACTACGAAAAGGGACGCGGGCTACGAGCAGTACTTC.

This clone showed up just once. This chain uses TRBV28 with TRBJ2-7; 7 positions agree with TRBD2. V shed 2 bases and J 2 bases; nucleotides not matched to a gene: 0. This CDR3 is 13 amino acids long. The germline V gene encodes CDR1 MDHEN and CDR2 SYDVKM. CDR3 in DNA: TGTGCCAGCAGTTTACTAGCGGCCTACGAGCAGTACTTC. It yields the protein CASSLLAAYEQYF.

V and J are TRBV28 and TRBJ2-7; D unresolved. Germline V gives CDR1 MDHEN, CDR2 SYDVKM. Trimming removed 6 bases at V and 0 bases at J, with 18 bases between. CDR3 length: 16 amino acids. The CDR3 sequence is CASSRLFSRSSYEQYF. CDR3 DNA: TGTGCCAGCAGCCGGCTTTTCTCCAGATCCTCCTACGAGCAGTACTTC.

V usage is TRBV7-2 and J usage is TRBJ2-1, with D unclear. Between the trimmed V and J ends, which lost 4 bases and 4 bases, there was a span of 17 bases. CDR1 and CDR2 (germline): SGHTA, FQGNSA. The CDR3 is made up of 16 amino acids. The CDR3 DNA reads TGTGCCAGCAGCTCGACCGACCTCTTCCCGTACAATGAGCAGTTCTTC. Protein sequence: CASSSTDLFPYNEQFF.

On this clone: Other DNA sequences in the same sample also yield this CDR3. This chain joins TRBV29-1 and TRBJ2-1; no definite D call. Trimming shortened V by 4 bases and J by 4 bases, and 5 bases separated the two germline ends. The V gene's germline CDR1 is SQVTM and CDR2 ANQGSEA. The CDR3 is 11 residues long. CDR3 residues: CSVAVYNEQFF. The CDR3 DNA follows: TGCAGCGTTGCAGTTTACAATGAGCAGTTCTTC.

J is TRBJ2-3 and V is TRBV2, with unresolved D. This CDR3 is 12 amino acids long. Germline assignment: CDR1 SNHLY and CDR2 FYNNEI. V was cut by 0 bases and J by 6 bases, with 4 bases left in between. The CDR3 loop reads CASSEARDTQYF. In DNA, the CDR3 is TGTGCCAGCAGTGAAGCGCGGGATACGCAGTATTTT.

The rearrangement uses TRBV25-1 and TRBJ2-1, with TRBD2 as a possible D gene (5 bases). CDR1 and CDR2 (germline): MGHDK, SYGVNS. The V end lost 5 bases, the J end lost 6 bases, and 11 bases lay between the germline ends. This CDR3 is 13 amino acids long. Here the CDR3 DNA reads TGTGCCAGCAGTAAACTAGGTACCAATGAGCAGTTCTTC. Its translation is CASSKLGTNEQFF.

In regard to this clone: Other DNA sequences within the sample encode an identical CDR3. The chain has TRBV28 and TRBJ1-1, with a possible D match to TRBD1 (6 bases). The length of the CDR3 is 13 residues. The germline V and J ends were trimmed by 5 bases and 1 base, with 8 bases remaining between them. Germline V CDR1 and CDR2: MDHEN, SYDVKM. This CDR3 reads CASSPGANTEAFF. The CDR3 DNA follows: TGTGCCAGCAGTCCAGGGGCGAACACTGAAGCTTTCTTT.

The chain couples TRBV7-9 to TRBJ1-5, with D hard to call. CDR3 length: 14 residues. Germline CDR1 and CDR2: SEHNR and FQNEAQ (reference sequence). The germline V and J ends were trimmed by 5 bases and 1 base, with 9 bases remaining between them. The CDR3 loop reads CASSHSMSNQPQHF. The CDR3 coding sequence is TGTGCCAGCAGCCACTCTATGAGCAATCAGCCCCAGCATTTT.

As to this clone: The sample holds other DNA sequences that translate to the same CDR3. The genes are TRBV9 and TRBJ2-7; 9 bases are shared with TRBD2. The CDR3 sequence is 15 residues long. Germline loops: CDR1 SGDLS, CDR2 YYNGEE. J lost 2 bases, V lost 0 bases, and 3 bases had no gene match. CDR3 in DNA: TGTGCCAGCAGCGTAGGAGCGGGAGGTCCCTACGAGCAGTACTTC. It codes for CASSVGAGGPYEQYF.

The CDR3 here is CASSYTPSDTYNEQFF. CDR3 DNA sequence: TGTGCCAGCAGTTACACCCCGAGTGATACCTACAATGAGCAGTTCTTC. The chain recombines TRBV6-6 with TRBJ2-1; D gene unclear. V lost 2 bases, J lost 2 bases, and 13 bases lay in between. Germline V gene data show CDR1 as MNHNY and CDR2 as SVGAGI (reference sequence). This CDR3 contains 16 residues.

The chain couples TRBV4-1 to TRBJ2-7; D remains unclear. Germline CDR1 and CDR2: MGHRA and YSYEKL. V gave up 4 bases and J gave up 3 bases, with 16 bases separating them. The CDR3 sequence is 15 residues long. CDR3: CASSPRSGSFYEQYF. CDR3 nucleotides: TGCGCCAGCAGCCCGAGGTCCGGGTCCTTCTACGAGCAGTACTTC.

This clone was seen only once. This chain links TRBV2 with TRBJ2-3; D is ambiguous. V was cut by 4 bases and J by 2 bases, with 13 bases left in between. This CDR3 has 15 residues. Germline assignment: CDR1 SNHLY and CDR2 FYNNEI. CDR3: CASSGGRPSTDTQYF. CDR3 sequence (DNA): TGTGCCAGCAGTGGGGGTCGGCCTTCCACAGATACGCAGTATTTT.

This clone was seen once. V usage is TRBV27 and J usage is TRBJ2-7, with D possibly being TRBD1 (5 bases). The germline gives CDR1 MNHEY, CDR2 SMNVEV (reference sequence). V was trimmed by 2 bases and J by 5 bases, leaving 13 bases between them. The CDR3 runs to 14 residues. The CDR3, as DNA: TGTGCCAGCAGTTTAGGCAGGGATGAGCACGAGCAGTACTTC. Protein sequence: CASSLGRDEHEQYF.

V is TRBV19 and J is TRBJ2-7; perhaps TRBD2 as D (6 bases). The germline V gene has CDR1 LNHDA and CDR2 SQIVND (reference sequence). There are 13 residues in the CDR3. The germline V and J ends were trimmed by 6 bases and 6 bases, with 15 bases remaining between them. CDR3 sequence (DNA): TGTGCCAGTAGCGCGGGAAGGGCCCTCGAGCAGTACTTC. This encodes CASSAGRALEQYF. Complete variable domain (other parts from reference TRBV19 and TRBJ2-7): DGGITQSPKYLFRKEGQNVTLSCEQNLNHDAMYWYRQDPGQGLRLIYYSQIVNDFQKGDIAEGYSVSREKKESFPLTVTSAQKNPTAFYLCASSAGRALEQYFGPGTRLTVT.

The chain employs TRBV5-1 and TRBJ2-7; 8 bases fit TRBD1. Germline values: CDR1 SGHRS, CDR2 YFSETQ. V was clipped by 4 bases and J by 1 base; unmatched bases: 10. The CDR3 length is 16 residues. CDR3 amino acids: CASSGGRDRRSYEQYF. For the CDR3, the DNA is TGCGCCAGCAGCGGGGGCCGGGACAGGCGTTCCTACGAGCAGTACTTC.

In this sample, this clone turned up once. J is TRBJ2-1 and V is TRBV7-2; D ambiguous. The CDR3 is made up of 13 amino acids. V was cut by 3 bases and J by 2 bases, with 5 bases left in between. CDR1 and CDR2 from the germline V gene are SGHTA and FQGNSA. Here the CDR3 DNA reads TGTGCCAGCAGCTTCGCAACCTACAATGAGCAGTTCTTC. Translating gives CASSFATYNEQFF.

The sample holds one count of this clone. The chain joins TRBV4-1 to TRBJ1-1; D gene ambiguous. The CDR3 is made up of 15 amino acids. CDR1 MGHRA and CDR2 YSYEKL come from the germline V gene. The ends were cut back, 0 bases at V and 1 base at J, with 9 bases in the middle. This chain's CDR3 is CASSQERPGNTEAFF. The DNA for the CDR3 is TGCGCCAGCAGCCAAGAACGTCCCGGGAACACTGAAGCTTTCTTT.

CDR3 protein: CASSFTLQETQYF. The DNA for the CDR3 is TGTGCCAGCAGTTTTACCCTTCAAGAGACCCAGTACTTC. V gene TRBV28 combines with J gene TRBJ2-5; no firm D call. The germline V gene encodes CDR1 MDHEN and CDR2 SYDVKM. The CDR3 contains 13 residues. V dropped 3 bases and J dropped 2 bases, with 7 bases sitting between them.

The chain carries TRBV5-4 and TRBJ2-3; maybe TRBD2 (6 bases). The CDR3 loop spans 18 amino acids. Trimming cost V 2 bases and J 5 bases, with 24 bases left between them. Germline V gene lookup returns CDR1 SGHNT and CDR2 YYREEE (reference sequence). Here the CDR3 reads CASSFYRGGDKKVDTQYF. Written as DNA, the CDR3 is TGTGCCAGCAGCTTTTATAGAGGAGGGGATAAGAAGGTAGATACGCAGTATTTT.

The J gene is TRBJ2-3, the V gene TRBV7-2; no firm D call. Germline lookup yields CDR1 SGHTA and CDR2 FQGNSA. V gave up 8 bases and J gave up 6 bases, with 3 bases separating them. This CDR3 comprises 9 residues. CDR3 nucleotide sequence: TGTGCCAGCGGGGATACGCAGTATTTT. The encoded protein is CASGDTQYF.

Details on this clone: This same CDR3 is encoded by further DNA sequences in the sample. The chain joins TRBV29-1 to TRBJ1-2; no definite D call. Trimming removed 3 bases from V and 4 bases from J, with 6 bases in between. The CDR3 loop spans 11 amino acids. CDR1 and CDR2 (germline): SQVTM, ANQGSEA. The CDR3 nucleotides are TGCAGCGTTGACGGAGGCTATGGCTACACCTTC. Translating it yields CSVDGGYGYTF.

DNA for the CDR3: TGTGCCAGCAGCTCTGGACAGGGGCGAACCTACGAGCAGTACTTC. Translation: CASSSGQGRTYEQYF. J is TRBJ2-7 and V is TRBV7-9; TRBD1 matches 9 bases. V dropped 4 bases and J dropped 2; count of bases not matched to a gene: 6. CDR1 SEHNR and CDR2 FQNEAQ come from the germline V gene (reference sequence). The CDR3 is made up of 15 amino acids.

The CDR3 protein is CASRGILGTDMNTEAFF. The DNA for the CDR3 is TGTGCCAGCAGGGGAATACTTGGGACAGACATGAACACTGAAGCTTTCTTT. The chain recombines TRBV27 with TRBJ1-1, with 7 bases identical to TRBD1. Looked up from germline, CDR1 is MNHEY and CDR2 is SMNVEV (reference sequence). The CDR3 sequence is 17 residues long. J was trimmed by 0 bases and V by 6 bases; bases with no gene match: 13.